This T cell receptor beta chain derives from a study of response to subunit inactivated influenza vaccine. From the RT-PCR reads, TCRdb called clonotypes with MiXCR, one entry per CDR3 protein. This table has hundreds of thousands of distinct CDR3 sequences, roughly 13% appearing once. Study outcomes and limitations: Only a handful of new T cells, the authors suggested, are recruited with each seasonal influenza vaccination.

V gave up 8 bases and J gave up 0 bases, with 14 bases separating them. Per germline, CDR1 ENHRY and CDR2 SYGVKD. This CDR3 region has 14 residues. With regard to this clonotype: The antigen is not known.

The chain joins TRBV10-3 to TRBJ2-7, with D hard to call. This specimen consisted of PBMCs from blood, obtained approximately 15 days before vaccination. The TCR was taken from a man aged 45-65 years who received an inactivated influenza vaccine. DNA of the CDR3: TGTGCCATCGGAGACCCCCGGAGCTCCTACGAGCAGTACTTC. It yields the protein CAIGDPRSSYEQYF.